The 27 T cell receptor beta chains below come from one sample, sequenced in a study of blood T cell repertoires in COVID-19. Generated by immunoSEQ multiplex PCR, the TCRdb table keeps only in-frame clones and is missing some. The sample holds 130,000 or so clones, 81% seen once. The specimen was peripheral blood. The receptors were gathered from a woman aged 55 to 70 with active or convalescent COVID-19.

The rearrangement joins TRBV24-1 to TRBJ1-1; 9 bases match TRBD1. Germline CDR1 and CDR2: KGHDR and SFDVKD. The CDR3 consists of 15 residues. V shed 4 bases and J 5 bases; nucleotides not matched to a gene: 7. The CDR3 loop is CATSDKGTGRTEAFF. CDR3 DNA sequence: TGTGCCACCAGTGACAAAGGGACAGGGAGAACTGAAGCTTTCTTT.

This rearrangement joins TRBV3-1 (or the pseudogene TRBV3-2) to TRBJ2-4; TRBD2 matches 10 bases. The germline V gene encodes CDR1 LGHDT and CDR2 YNNKEL (reference sequence). CDR3 length: 18 residues. J gave up 1 base and V 1 base, and 7 bases lay outside the gene matches. The CDR3 sequence: CASSQVGLAGAAKNIQYF. CDR3 nucleotide sequence: TGTGCCAGCAGCCAAGTAGGGCTAGCGGGAGCGGCCAAAAACATTCAGTACTTC.

The V gene is TRBV7-9, the J gene TRBJ2-2; D is perhaps TRBD1 (5 bases). Germline V gene lookup returns CDR1 SEHNR and CDR2 FQNEAQ (reference sequence). The CDR3 covers 16 residues. V lost 6 bases and J 0 bases, leaving 14 bases between the germline ends. CDR3 in amino acids: CASRVLQETNTGELFF. CDR3 nucleotide sequence: TGTGCCAGCAGGGTTTTACAGGAGACGAACACCGGGGAGCTGTTTTTT.

This chain connects TRBV10-3 to TRBJ1-1; 7 nucleotides match TRBD1. Trimming took 3 bases from V and 0 from J; bases not matched to a gene: 4. The CDR3 has 15 amino acids. CDR1 and CDR2 from the germline V gene are ENHRY and SYGVKD. CDR3: CAISDFGTVNTEAFF. The DNA of the CDR3 is TGTGCCATCAGTGACTTCGGGACAGTGAACACTGAAGCTTTCTTT.

This sequence joins TRBV7-9 and TRBJ1-2; 12 positions agree with TRBD1. The V gene's germline CDR1 is SEHNR and CDR2 FQNEAQ (reference sequence). The CDR3 length is 15 residues. Unmatched junction bases numbered 8, after V lost 6 bases and J lost 6 bases. The CDR3 bases are TGTGCCAGCAGTTCTACCGGGACAGGGGGCGATGGCTACACCTTC. Amino acid sequence: CASSSTGTGGDGYTF.

The V gene is TRBV15, the J gene TRBJ2-4, with 8 bases that match TRBD2. Trimming cost V 3 bases and J 1 base; bases outside gene matches: 8. The CDR3 covers 17 residues. CDR1 and CDR2 (germline): LNHNV, YYDKDF (reference sequence). The CDR3 sequence is CATSRTGGRMAKNIQYF. In DNA, the CDR3 is TGTGCCACCAGCAGGACGGGGGGGCGGATGGCCAAAAACATTCAGTACTTC.

The chain combines TRBV30 with TRBJ2-1; 10 bases map to TRBD2. Germline CDR1 is GTSNPN and CDR2 is SVGIG (reference sequence). V was pared by 4 bases and J by 9 bases, with 12 bases of the junction left unmatched. The CDR3 has 15 amino acids. CDR3 residues: CAWTRWTSGLGEQFF. CDR3 sequence (DNA): TGTGCCTGGACTAGGTGGACTAGCGGTTTGGGTGAGCAGTTCTTC.

The chain employs TRBV5-4 and TRBJ2-3; 8 bases are a match to TRBD1. Trimming took 5 bases from V and 5 from J; bases not matched to a gene: 7. Per the germline V gene, CDR1 is SGHNT and CDR2 is YYREEE (reference sequence). CDR3 size: 14 residues. The CDR3 sequence is CASRADRARDTQYF. DNA for the CDR3: TGTGCCAGCAGGGCGGACAGGGCGAGAGATACGCAGTATTTT.

The rearrangement uses TRBV5-1 and TRBJ2-7, with a possible D match to TRBD2 (5 bases). Germline-derived CDR1 and CDR2 are SGHRS and YFSETQ. Between the trimmed V and J ends, which lost 1 base and 5 bases, there was a span of 10 bases. The CDR3 is made up of 13 amino acids. This CDR3 reads CASSLTPSNEQYV. As DNA, the CDR3 is TGCGCCAGCAGCTTGACCCCTAGCAACGAGCAGTACGTC.

The chain has TRBV10-2 and TRBJ1-2; 8 nucleotides match TRBD1. V dropped 2 bases and J dropped 7; count of bases not matched to a gene: 6. The CDR3 length is 14 residues. Germline V CDR1 and CDR2: WSHSY, SAAADI. CDR3 coding DNA: TGCGCCAGCAGTGAGGGACAGGGATTGGGTGGCTACACCTTC. Its translation: CASSEGQGLGGYTF.

V is TRBV5-1 and J is TRBJ2-5, with D possibly TRBD2 on 5 matching bases. V was clipped by 0 bases and J by 5 bases, with 11 bases between them. The CDR3 runs to 14 residues. Germline lookup yields CDR1 SGHRS and CDR2 YFSETQ. The CDR3, as DNA: TGCGCCAGCAGCTTGGCCGAGGGTAGGGAGACCCAGTACTTC. Its translation is CASSLAEGRETQYF. The full variable domain, with the rest looked up from reference TRBV5-1 and TRBJ2-5, is KAGVTQTPRYLIKTRGQQVTLSCSPISGHRSVSWYQQTPGQGLQFLFEYFSETQRNKGNFPGRFSGRQFSNSRSEMNVSTLELGDSALYLCASSLAEGRETQYFGPGTRLLVL.

The chain joins TRBV7-6 to TRBJ2-7; 10 positions agree with TRBD1. Germline V gene sequence: CDR1 SGHVS, CDR2 FNYEAQ. The CDR3 spans 16 residues. V lost 1 base and J lost 3; bases outside the gene matches: 6. CDR3 in amino acids: CASSLGTGGTIYEQYV. The DNA of the CDR3 is TGTGCCAGCAGCTTAGGGACAGGGGGTACTATCTACGAGCAGTACGTC.

The chain links TRBV3-1 (or the pseudogene TRBV3-2) to TRBJ1-2, with TRBD1 matching 8 bases. V lost 4 bases and J lost 8; bases outside the gene matches: 12. CDR1 is LGHDT, CDR2 YNNKEL, per germline (reference sequence). The CDR3 runs 15 residues. CDR3 in amino acids: CASSPSGQGARGYTF. The CDR3 region has the DNA TGTGCCAGCAGCCCATCGGGGCAGGGGGCACGGGGCTACACCTTC.

The rearrangement joins TRBV7-9 to TRBJ2-7; the D is unclear. The germline V gene encodes CDR1 SEHNR and CDR2 FQNEAQ (reference sequence). Trimming removed 2 bases at V and 5 bases at J, with 4 bases between. The CDR3 contains 11 residues. CDR3 residues: CASSLRDEQYF. CDR3 bases: TGTGCCAGCAGCTTACGGGACGAGCAGTACTTC.

The chain links TRBV1 to TRBJ2-7; no check of the table's D call, TRBD1, against the DNA was made. TRBV1 is noted as a pseudogene. This CDR3 has 18 amino acids. The CDR3: CTSSQAPPNSLKTYEQYV. The CDR3 DNA follows: TGCACCAGCAGCCAAGCTCCTCCGAACAGCTTGAAAACCTACGAGCAGTACGTC.

This chain connects TRBV7-2 to TRBJ2-1; 9 nucleotides agree with TRBD2. The V and J ends lost 3 bases and 3 bases, in that order; junction bases with no gene match: 6. Germline CDR1 is SGHTA and CDR2 is FQGNSA. The CDR3 has 16 residues. The CDR3 loop is CASSFRSSGVYNEQFF. Here the CDR3 DNA reads TGTGCCAGCAGCTTCCGGTCTAGCGGGGTCTACAATGAGCAGTTCTTC.

This clone was seen a single time. The chain combines TRBV3-1 (or the pseudogene TRBV3-2) with TRBJ2-2, with 9 positions matching TRBD1. Germline CDR1 and CDR2: LGHDT and YNNKEL (reference sequence). V lost 9 bases and J lost 7; bases outside the gene matches: 3. This CDR3 is 12 amino acids long. This CDR3 reads CARQGAGGELFF. CDR3 bases: TGTGCCAGACAGGGGGCGGGCGGGGAGCTGTTTTTT.

The V call is TRBV21-1, the J call TRBJ1-1; the DNA was not used to check the table's D call, TRBD1. TRBV21-1 is described as a pseudogene. The CDR3 runs 19 residues. The CDR3: CAFKKRGGQGSGMNTEAFF. CDR3 nucleotides: TGTGCCTTCAAAAAACGAGGAGGACAGGGGTCGGGGATGAACACTGAAGCTTTCTTT.

The chain combines TRBV6-5 with TRBJ1-3; possibly TRBD1 for D (5 bases). V lost 6 bases to trimming and J lost 1 base, with 10 bases between them. Germline V gene lookup returns CDR1 MNHEY and CDR2 SVGAGI. This CDR3 contains 14 residues. The CDR3 protein is CASSVQGSGNTIYF. The CDR3 nucleotides read TGTGCCAGCAGCGTCCAGGGTTCTGGAAACACCATATATTTT.

This clone has only a few counts. The V call is TRBV12-3 or TRBV12-4, the J call TRBJ1-1; 7 bases map to TRBD1. This CDR3 spans 12 amino acids. Germline trimming cut 4 bases from V and 7 bases from J; bases unmatched to any gene: 3. CDR3 region: CASSSDRHEAFF. The CDR3 region has the DNA TGTGCCAGCAGTTCGGACAGGCATGAAGCTTTCTTT.

The rearrangement links TRBV14 to TRBJ2-7; the match to TRBD1 covers 7 bases. Germline values: CDR1 SGHDN, CDR2 FVKESK. CDR3 length equals 16 residues. J was trimmed by 6 bases and V by 4 bases; bases with no gene match: 15. As DNA, the CDR3 is TGTGCCAGCAGCCGGGGACAGCTTGGGGGTGTTGGCGAGCAGTACTTC. This sequence encodes CASSRGQLGGVGEQYF. Full variable domain (rest looked up from reference TRBV14 and TRBJ2-7): EAGVTQFPSHSVIEKGQTVTLRCDPISGHDNLYWYRRVMGKEIKFLLHFVKESKQDESGMPNNRFLAERTGGTYSTLKVQPAELEDSGVYFCASSRGQLGGVGEQYFGPGTRLTVT.

This chain links TRBV27 with TRBJ2-3, with 10 bases fitting TRBD2. The V gene's germline CDR1 is MNHEY and CDR2 SMNVEV (reference sequence). V lost 5 bases and J lost 3; bases outside the gene matches: 8. The CDR3 is 16 residues long. The CDR3 nucleotides read TGTGCCAGCAGTACCCACCAGCGGGGGGGTACAGATACGCAGTATTTT. Its translation is CASSTHQRGGTDTQYF.

The chain carries TRBV19 and TRBJ2-1; D may be TRBD2 (6 bases). CDR1 and CDR2 from the germline V gene are LNHDA and SQIVND (reference sequence). V was trimmed by 6 bases and J by 6 bases, leaving 18 bases between them. The CDR3 is made up of 15 amino acids. The CDR3: CASSPQSAGGNEQFF. CDR3 bases: TGTGCCAGTAGCCCCCAATCGGCCGGGGGCAATGAGCAGTTCTTC.

CDR3 bases: TGCAGCGTCCAATGGGCTACGGGAGGGTATGGCTACACCTTC. Translation gives CSVQWATGGYGYTF. The V call is TRBV29-1, the J call TRBJ1-2; D is unresolved. The CDR3 runs 14 residues. Per the germline V gene, CDR1 is SQVTM and CDR2 is ANQGSEA. Trimming removed 6 bases at V and 5 bases at J, with 19 bases between.

This rearrangement joins TRBV27 to TRBJ2-1; tentatively, D is TRBD2 (5 bases). The CDR3 has 15 amino acids. Germline V gives CDR1 MNHEY, CDR2 SMNVEV (reference sequence). V shed 2 bases and J shed 7 bases, with 15 bases lying between them. CDR3 amino acids: CASSLIRTDTNEQFF. The CDR3 coding sequence is TGTGCCAGCAGTTTAATCCGGACTGATACTAATGAGCAGTTCTTC.

The gene calls are TRBV13 and TRBJ2-3, with D tentatively TRBD2 (7 bases). Germline loops: CDR1 PRHDT, CDR2 FYEKMQ (reference sequence). V was cut by 0 bases and J by 7 bases, with 14 bases left in between. The CDR3 extends over 15 amino acids. In nucleotides, the CDR3 is TGTGCCAGCAGCTTAGGCGGGGGGCTCTTCAATACGCAGTATTTT. It yields the protein CASSLGGGLFNTQYF.

The chain joins TRBV28 to TRBJ2-7; 7 bases are shared with TRBD1. CDR1 is MDHEN, CDR2 SYDVKM, per germline. The CDR3 is 13 residues long. V was clipped by 7 bases and J by 5 bases; unmatched bases: 8. CDR3 DNA: TGTGCCAGCAATAGACAGGGTGGCCACGAGCAGTACGTC. Amino acids: CASNRQGGHEQYV.